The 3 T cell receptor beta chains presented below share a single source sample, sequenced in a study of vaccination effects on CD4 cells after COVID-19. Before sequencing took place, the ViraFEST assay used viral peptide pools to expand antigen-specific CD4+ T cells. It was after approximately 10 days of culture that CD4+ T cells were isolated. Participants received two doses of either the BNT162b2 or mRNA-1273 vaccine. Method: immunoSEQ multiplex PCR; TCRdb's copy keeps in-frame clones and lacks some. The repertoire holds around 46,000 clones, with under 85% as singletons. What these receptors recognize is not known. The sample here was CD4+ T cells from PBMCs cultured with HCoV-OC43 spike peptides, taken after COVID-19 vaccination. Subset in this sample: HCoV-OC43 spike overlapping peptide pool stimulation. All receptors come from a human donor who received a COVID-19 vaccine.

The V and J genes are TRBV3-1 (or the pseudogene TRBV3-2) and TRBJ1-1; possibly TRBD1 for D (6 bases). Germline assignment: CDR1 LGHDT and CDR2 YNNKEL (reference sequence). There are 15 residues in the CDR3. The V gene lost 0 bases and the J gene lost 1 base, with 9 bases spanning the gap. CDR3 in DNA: TGTGCCAGCAGCCAAGAGGGGGCAGGGAACACTGAAGCTTTCTTT. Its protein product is CASSQEGAGNTEAFF.

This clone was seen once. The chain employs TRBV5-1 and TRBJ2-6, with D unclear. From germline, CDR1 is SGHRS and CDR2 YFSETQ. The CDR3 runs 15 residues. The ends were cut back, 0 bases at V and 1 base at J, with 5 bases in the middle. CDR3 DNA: TGCGCCAGCAGCTTGGCGCCATCTGGGGCCAACGTCCTGACTTTC. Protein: CASSLAPSGANVLTF.

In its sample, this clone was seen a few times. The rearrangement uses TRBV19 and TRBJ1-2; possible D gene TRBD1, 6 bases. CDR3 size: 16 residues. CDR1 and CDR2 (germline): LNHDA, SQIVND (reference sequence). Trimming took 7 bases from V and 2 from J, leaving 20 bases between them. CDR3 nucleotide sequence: TGTGCCAGTACCCGAGACCTTCGACAGGTCAACTATGGCTACACCTTC. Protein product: CASTRDLRQVNYGYTF.